Detailed here is one T cell receptor (beta chain). Its antigen is as yet unknown. This sample is part of a study of OX40 agonist ivuxolimab in advanced cancers. General study results and limits: At 0.1 to 3.0 mg/kg, CD4+ and CD8+ blood T cells expanded clonally by week 6. Expanded clones were, on average, more numerous among CD8+ T cells than CD4+.

TCRdb's table, derived via immunoSEQ multiplex PCR, lists solely in-frame clones and lacks some. The table lists fewer than 90,000 clones, over 75% of them singletons, with 0.2% to 0.3% in the top ten. The clonotype was recovered from an adult with an advanced solid tumor such as melanoma, head and neck, liver or kidney cancer. The specimen comprised CD4+ or CD8+ T cells sorted from blood, sampled in a trial of the OX40 agonist ivuxolimab.

The CDR3 loop is CASGRNSGGLTDTQYF. The CDR3 bases are TGTGCTAGTGGTCGAAATAGCGGGGGACTCACAGATACGCAGTATTTT. The J gene is TRBJ2-3, the V gene TRBV12-5; 9 bases fit TRBD2. This CDR3 region has 16 residues. The germline CDR1 and CDR2 sequences are LGHNT and FRNRAP. Losses at the gene ends were 5 bases for V and 2 bases for J; bases not matched to a gene: 8. Full variable domain (remainder filled in from reference TRBV12-5 and TRBJ2-3): DARVTQTPRHKVTEMGQEVTMRCQPILGHNTVFWYRQTMMQGLELLAYFRNRAPLDDSGMPKDRFSAEMPDATLATLKIQPSEPRDSAVYFCASGRNSGGLTDTQYFGPGTRLTVL.